This T cell receptor (beta chain) emerged from a study of shared clonotypes between healthy human individuals. The data were produced by immunoSEQ multiplex PCR, yet TCRdb's version contains in-frame clones alone and is incomplete. Counted here are 550,000 to 850,000 clones, over 55% occurring once; the ten biggest clones make up less than 2%. Study-wide points: Richness estimates generally favored naive over memory subsets.

Concerning this clone itself: Its antigen is currently unknown.

V lost 0 bases, J lost 0 bases, and 6 bases lay in between. Germline assignment: CDR1 SGHNT and CDR2 YYREEE (reference sequence). The CDR3 consists of 14 residues. This TCR came from a woman in her twenties or thirties in good health. The specimen was memory CD4+ T cells sorted from blood. Subset given: CD45RA-negative fraction. The V and J genes are TRBV5-4 and TRBJ2-5; D gene ambiguous. As DNA, the CDR3 is TGTGCCAGCAGCTTGGGGCCAAACCAAGAGACCCAGTACTTC. It is translated as CASSLGPNQETQYF.